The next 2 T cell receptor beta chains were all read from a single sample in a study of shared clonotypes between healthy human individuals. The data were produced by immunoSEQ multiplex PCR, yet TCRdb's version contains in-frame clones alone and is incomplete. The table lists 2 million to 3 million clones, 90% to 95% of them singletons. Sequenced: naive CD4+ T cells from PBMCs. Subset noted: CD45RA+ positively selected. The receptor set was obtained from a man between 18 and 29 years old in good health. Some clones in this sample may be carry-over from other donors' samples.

The CDR3 protein is CASSDSFRGAWETQYF. The CDR3 DNA reads as TGCGCCAGCAGCGATTCTTTTCGGGGGGCATGGGAGACCCAGTACTTC. The chain joins TRBV4-1 to TRBJ2-5, with D perhaps matching TRBD2 (7 bases). The CDR3 spans 16 residues. Germline V gives CDR1 MGHRA, CDR2 YSYEKL. Trimming took 5 bases from V and 5 from J, leaving 21 bases between them.

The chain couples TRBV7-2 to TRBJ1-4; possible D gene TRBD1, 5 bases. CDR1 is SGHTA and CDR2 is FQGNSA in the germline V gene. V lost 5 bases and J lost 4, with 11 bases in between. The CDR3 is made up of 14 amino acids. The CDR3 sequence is CASSRRRGNEKLFF. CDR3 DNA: TGTGCCAGCAGCCGCCGGAGGGGTAATGAAAAACTGTTTTTT.